A single sample is the source of the 12 T cell receptor beta chains below, sequenced in a study of control samples from healthy donors and cancer patients. Sequencing was performed with immunoSEQ multiplex PCR; in TCRdb, only in-frame clones are kept and a portion is missing. The sample consists of 150,000 to 200,000 clones, 94% of them appearing once. Sequenced sample: blood. The receptors derive from a woman between 40 and 55 years old in good health.

This chain links TRBV5-5 with TRBJ2-1; D unclear. This CDR3 spans 14 amino acids. The V end was cut by 0 bases, the J end by 5 bases, with 9 bases between. Looked up from germline, CDR1 is SGHKS and CDR2 is YYEKEE (reference sequence). The CDR3 spells CASSLAGANNEQFF. The CDR3 DNA sequence: TGTGCCAGCAGCTTGGCCGGAGCGAACAATGAGCAGTTCTTC.

The rearrangement links TRBV6-4 to TRBJ2-1; D may be TRBD2 (6 bases). The length of the CDR3 is 13 residues. V shed 6 bases and J shed 4 bases, with 10 bases lying between them. Germline V gene data show CDR1 as MRHNA and CDR2 as SNTAGT. Here the CDR3 reads CASRRDEYNEQFF. CDR3 nucleotide sequence: TGTGCCAGCAGGCGGGACGAGTACAATGAGCAGTTCTTC.

This clone was seen only once. The J gene is TRBJ2-7, the V gene TRBV9; TRBD1 matches 9 bases. The CDR3 is made up of 14 amino acids. J gave up 7 bases and V 2 bases, and 7 bases lay outside the gene matches. The germline V gene has CDR1 SGDLS and CDR2 YYNGEE. For the CDR3, the DNA is TGTGCCAGCAGCGTGGGGGGACAGGGTTGGGAGCAGTACTTC. This encodes CASSVGGQGWEQYF.

This chain joins TRBV6-6 and TRBJ1-2, with TRBD1 matching over 10 bases. The germline CDR1 and CDR2 sequences are MNHNY and SVGAGI (reference sequence). This CDR3 region has 16 residues. Losses at the gene ends were 4 bases for V and 4 bases for J; bases not matched to a gene: 9. The CDR3 sequence: CASSSQGQGRGYGYTF. Here the CDR3 DNA reads TGTGCCAGCAGTTCCCAGGGACAGGGGAGAGGCTATGGCTACACCTTC.

In its sample, this clone was seen a few times. Other DNA sequences from this sample encode an identical CDR3 as well. The chain links TRBV27 to TRBJ1-1, with D perhaps TRBD1 (6 bases). V was trimmed by 2 bases and J by 1 base, leaving 8 bases between them. Looked up from germline, CDR1 is MNHEY and CDR2 is SMNVEV (reference sequence). This CDR3 is built from 14 residues. The CDR3 region is CASSLRGGNTEAFF. In DNA, the CDR3 is TGTGCCAGCAGTTTAAGGGGGGGGAACACTGAAGCTTTCTTT.

The chain uses TRBV30 and TRBJ2-2; 7 positions match TRBD1. CDR1 is GTSNPN, CDR2 SVGIG, per germline (reference sequence). V shed 5 bases, J shed 6 bases, and the junction held 12 bases outside the gene matches. The CDR3 is made up of 15 amino acids. This CDR3 is CAWPPRDSLAGELFF. The CDR3 DNA reads TGTGCCTGGCCCCCCCGGGACAGTTTGGCCGGGGAGCTGTTTTTT. Complete variable domain (other parts from reference TRBV30 and TRBJ2-2): SQTIHQWPATLVQPVGSPLSLECTVEGTSNPNLYWYRQAAGRGLQLLFYSVGIGQISSEVPQNLSASRPQDRQFILSSKKLLLSDSGFYLCAWPPRDSLAGELFFGEGSRLTVL.

The V and J genes are TRBV7-9 and TRBJ1-6; no reliable D call. There are 13 residues in the CDR3. Deletions cut 2 bases from V and 7 bases from J, with 6 bases between. In germline, CDR1 is SEHNR, CDR2 FQNEAQ (reference sequence). CDR3 sequence (DNA): TGTGCCAGCAGCTTAAATCAAAATTCACCCCTCCACTTT. Encoded protein: CASSLNQNSPLHF.

The J gene is TRBJ1-2, the V gene TRBV5-1, with TRBD1 matching over 11 bases. The length of the CDR3 is 15 residues. Germline CDR1 SGHRS, CDR2 YFSETQ. V shed 0 bases and J 7 bases; nucleotides not matched to a gene: 5. In nucleotides, the CDR3 is TGCGCCAGCAGCTTGGGGACAGGGGGCGCATTTGGCTACACCTTC. It translates to CASSLGTGGAFGYTF.

The chain carries TRBV18 and TRBJ1-1; the match to TRBD1 covers 9 bases. CDR3 size: 15 residues. Trimming at V came to 5 bases and at J to 3 bases, leaving 7 bases not matched to a gene. Germline values: CDR1 KGHSH, CDR2 LQKENI. CDR3 sequence (DNA): TGTGCCAGCTCAACAAGGACAGGGGAGTACACTGAAGCTTTCTTT. Residues: CASSTRTGEYTEAFF.

The CDR3 protein is CASSRREGGETQYF. CDR3 sequence (DNA): TGTGCCAGCAGCAGGAGGGAGGGTGGAGAGACCCAGTACTTC. The chain uses TRBV5-6 and TRBJ2-5; 7 bases map to TRBD2. Germline V gene lookup returns CDR1 SGHDT and CDR2 YYEEEE. The CDR3 length is 14 residues. The junction had 7 bases not matched to a gene; V was cut back by 4 bases and J by 4 bases.

V gene TRBV4-3 combines with J gene TRBJ1-4; possible D gene TRBD1, 5 bases. This CDR3 comprises 16 residues. With 0 bases removed from V and 7 bases from J, the gap between germline ends came to 15 bases. Per germline, CDR1 LGHNA and CDR2 YSLEER. CDR3 coding DNA: TGCGCCAGCAGCCAAGATCTGGCAGGGTGGAGTGAAAAACTGTTTTTT. This encodes CASSQDLAGWSEKLFF.

The CDR3 nucleotides are TGCGCCAGCAGCTTGTTATCCCCCGAGGAGACCCAGTACTTC. This codes for CASSLLSPEETQYF. The chain recombines TRBV5-1 with TRBJ2-5, with D unclear. The CDR3 extends over 14 amino acids. The V end lost 1 base, the J end lost 5 bases, and 12 bases lay between the germline ends. Germline lookup yields CDR1 SGHRS and CDR2 YFSETQ.